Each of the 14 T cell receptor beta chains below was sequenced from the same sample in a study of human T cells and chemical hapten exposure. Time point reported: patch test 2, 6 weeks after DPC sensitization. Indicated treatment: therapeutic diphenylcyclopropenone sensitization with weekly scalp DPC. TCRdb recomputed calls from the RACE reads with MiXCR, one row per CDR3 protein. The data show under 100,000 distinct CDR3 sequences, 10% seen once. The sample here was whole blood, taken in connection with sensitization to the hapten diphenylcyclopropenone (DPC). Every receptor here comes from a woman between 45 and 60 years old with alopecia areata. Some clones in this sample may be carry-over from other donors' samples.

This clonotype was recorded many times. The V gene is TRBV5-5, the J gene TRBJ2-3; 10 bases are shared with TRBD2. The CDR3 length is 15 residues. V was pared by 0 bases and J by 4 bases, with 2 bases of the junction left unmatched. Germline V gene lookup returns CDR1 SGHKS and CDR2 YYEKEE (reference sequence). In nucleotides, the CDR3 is TGTGCCAGCAGCTTGGAACTAGCGGGACCAGATACGCAGTATTTT. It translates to CASSLELAGPDTQYF.

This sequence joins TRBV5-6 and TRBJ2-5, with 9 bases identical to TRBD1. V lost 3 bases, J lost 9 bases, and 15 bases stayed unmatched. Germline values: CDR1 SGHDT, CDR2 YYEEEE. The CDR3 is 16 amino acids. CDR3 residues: CASSSGIVGTGRAQYF. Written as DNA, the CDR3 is TGTGCCAGCAGCTCGGGTATCGTCGGGACAGGGAGGGCCCAGTACTTC.

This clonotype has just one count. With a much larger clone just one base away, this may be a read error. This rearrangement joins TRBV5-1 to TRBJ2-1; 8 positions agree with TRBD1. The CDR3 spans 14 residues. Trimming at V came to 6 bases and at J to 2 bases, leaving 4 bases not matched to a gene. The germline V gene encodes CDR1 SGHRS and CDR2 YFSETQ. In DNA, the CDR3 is TGCGCCAGCACAGGGGACAGGACCTACAATGAGCAGTTCTTC. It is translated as CASTGDRTYNEQFF.

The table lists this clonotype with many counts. The CDR3 DNA is TGCAGCGCCAACTCCGGGACCCTCGGGGAGCAGTACTTC. This sequence encodes CSANSGTLGEQYF. The chain employs TRBV29-1 and TRBJ2-7, with D perhaps TRBD1 or TRBD2 (5 bases each). This CDR3 comprises 13 residues. V lost 7 bases, J lost 7 bases, and 20 bases lay in between. Looked up from germline, CDR1 is SQVTM and CDR2 is ANQGSEA.

The DNA for the CDR3 is TGTGCCAGCAGCTTGGGGCCCGGACAGAAGGGAAGTCAGCCCCAGCATTTT. This translates into CASSLGPGQKGSQPQHF. The rearrangement joins TRBV7-6 to TRBJ1-5, with D maybe TRBD1 (6 bases). This CDR3 has 17 residues. The V and J ends lost 3 bases and 6 bases respectively, with 21 bases between them. Germline CDR1 SGHVS, CDR2 FNYEAQ. The whole variable domain, filled in from reference TRBV7-6 and TRBJ1-5, reads GAGVSQSPRYKVTKRGQDVALRCDPISGHVSLYWYRQALGQGPEFLTYFNYEAQQDKSGLPNDRFSAERPEGSISTLTIQRTEQRDSAMYRCASSLGPGQKGSQPQHFGDGTRLSIL.

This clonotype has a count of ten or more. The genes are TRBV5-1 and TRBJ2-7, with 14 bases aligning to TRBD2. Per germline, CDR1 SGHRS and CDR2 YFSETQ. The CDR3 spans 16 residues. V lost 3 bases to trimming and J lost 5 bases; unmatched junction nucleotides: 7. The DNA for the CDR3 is TGCGCCAGCAGCTATCCCGGGACTAGCGGGAGCGACGAGCAGTACTTC. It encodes CASSYPGTSGSDEQYF.

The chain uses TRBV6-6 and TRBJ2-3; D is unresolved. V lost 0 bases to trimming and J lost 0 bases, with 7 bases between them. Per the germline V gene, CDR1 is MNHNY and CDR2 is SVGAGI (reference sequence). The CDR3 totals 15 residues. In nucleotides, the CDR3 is TGTGCCAGCAGTTACTCACCTAGGAGCACAGATACGCAGTATTTT. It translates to CASSYSPRSTDTQYF.

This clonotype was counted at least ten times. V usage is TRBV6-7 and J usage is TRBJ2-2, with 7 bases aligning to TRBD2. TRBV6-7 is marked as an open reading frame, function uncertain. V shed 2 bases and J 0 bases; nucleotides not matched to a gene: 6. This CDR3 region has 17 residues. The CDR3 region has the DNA TGTGCCAGCAGTTACCAACGGGACTACCCGAACACCGGGGAGCTGTTTTTT. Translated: CASSYQRDYPNTGELFF.

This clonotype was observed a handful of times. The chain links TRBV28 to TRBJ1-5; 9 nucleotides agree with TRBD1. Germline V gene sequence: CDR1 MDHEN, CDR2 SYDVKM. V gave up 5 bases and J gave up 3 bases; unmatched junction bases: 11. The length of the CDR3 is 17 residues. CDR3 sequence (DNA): TGTGCCAGCAGTGCCCTACCGGACAGGGGCACCAATCAGCCCCAGCATTTT. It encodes CASSALPDRGTNQPQHF.

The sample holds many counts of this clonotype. Written as DNA, the CDR3 is TGTGCCAGCAGTTACATGGACCCGATCTACGAGCAGTACTTC. Its translation is CASSYMDPIYEQYF. The chain has TRBV6-2 or TRBV6-3 and TRBJ2-7; D remains unclear. Germline-derived CDR1 and CDR2 are MNHEY and SVGEGT. This CDR3 region has 14 residues. Trimming removed 2 bases at V and 3 bases at J, with 11 bases between.

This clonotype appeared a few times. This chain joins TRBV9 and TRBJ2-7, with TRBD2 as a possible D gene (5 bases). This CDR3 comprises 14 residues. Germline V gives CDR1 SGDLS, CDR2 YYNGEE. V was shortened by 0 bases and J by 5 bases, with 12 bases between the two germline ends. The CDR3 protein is CASSVAPSTHEQYF. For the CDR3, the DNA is TGTGCCAGCAGCGTAGCCCCTAGCACCCACGAGCAGTACTTC.

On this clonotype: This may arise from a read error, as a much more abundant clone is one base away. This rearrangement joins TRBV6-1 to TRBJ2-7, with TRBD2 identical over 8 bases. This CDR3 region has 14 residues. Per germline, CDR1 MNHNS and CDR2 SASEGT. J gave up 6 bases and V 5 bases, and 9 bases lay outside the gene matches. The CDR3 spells CASSLSGKYGEQYF. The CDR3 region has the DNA TGTGCCAGCAGTCTTAGCGGGAAGTATGGCGAGCAGTACTTC.

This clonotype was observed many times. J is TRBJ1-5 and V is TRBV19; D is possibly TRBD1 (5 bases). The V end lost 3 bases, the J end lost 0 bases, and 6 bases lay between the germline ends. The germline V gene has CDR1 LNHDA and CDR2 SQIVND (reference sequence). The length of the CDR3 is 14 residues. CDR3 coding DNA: TGTGCCAGTAGTATCAGGGATAGCAATCAGCCCCAGCATTTT. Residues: CASSIRDSNQPQHF.

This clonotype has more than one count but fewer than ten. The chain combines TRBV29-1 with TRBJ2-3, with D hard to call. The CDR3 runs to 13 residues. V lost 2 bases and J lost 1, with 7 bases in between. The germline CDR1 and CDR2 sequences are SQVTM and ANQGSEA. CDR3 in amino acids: CSVERQGTDTQYF. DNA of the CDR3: TGCAGCGTTGAACGGCAGGGCACAGATACGCAGTATTTT.